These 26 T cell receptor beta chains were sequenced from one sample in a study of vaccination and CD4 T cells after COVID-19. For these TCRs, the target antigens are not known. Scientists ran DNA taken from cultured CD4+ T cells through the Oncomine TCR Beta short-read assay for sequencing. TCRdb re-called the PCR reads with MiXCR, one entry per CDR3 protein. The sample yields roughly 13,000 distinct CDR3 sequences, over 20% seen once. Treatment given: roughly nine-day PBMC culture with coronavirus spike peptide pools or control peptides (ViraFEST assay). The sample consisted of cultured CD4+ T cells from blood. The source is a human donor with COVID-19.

The CDR3 coding sequence is TGTGCCAGCAGCTTAGGACAGGGGAGCTTCGATGAGCAGTTCTTC. Residues: CASSLGQGSFDEQFF. The rearrangement joins TRBV11-2 to TRBJ2-1, with 8 bases identical to TRBD1. The length of the CDR3 is 15 residues. CDR1 and CDR2 (germline): SGHAT, FQNNGV. Losses at the gene ends were 1 base for V and 8 bases for J; bases not matched to a gene: 7. Full variable domain (rest looked up from reference TRBV11-2 and TRBJ2-1): EAGVAQSPRYKIIEKRQSVAFWCNPISGHATLYWYQQILGQGPKLLIQFQNNGVVDDSQLPKDRFSAERLKGVDSTLKIQPAKLEDSAVYLCASSLGQGSFDEQFFGPGTRLTVL.

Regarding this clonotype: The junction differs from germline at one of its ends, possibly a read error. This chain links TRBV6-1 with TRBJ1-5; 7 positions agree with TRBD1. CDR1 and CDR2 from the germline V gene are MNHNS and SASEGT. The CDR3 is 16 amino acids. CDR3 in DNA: TGTGCCAGCACTGAACCTGGCAGGGGGAGCTATCAGCCCCAGCATTTT. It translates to CASTEPGRGSYQPQHF.

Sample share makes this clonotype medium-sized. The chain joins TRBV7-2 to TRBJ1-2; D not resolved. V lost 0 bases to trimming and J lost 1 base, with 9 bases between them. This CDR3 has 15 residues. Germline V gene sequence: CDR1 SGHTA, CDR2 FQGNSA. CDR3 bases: TGTGCCAGCAGCTTAGCCAAGACCGTTAACTATGGCTACACCTTC. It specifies CASSLAKTVNYGYTF.

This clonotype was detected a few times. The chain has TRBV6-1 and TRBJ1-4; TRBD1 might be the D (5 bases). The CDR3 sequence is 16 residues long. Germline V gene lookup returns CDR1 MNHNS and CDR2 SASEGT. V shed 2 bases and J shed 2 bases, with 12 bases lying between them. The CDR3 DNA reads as TGTGCCAGCAGTGAAATGCAGGGAAGGACTAATGAAAAACTGTTTTTT. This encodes CASSEMQGRTNEKLFF.

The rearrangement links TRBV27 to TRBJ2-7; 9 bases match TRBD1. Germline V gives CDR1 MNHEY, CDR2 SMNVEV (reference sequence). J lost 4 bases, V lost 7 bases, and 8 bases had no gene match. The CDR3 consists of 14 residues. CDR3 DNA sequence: TGTGCCAGCAAACCCCGACAGGGGGTGTACGAGCAGTACTTC. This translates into CASKPRQGVYEQYF.

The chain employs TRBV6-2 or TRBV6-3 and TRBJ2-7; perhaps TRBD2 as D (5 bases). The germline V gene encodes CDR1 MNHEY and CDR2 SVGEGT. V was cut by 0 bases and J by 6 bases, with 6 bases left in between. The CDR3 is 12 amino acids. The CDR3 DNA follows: TGTGCCAGCAGTTACTCGAGGGTCGAGCAGTACTTC. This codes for CASSYSRVEQYF.

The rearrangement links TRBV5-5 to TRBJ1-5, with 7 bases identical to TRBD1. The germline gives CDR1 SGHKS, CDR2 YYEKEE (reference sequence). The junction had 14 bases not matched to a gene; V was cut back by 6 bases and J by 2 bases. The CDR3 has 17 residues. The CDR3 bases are TGTGCCAGCACCCCGGTTCCAGGGGGGTTTGGCAATCAGCCCCAGCATTTT. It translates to CASTPVPGGFGNQPQHF.

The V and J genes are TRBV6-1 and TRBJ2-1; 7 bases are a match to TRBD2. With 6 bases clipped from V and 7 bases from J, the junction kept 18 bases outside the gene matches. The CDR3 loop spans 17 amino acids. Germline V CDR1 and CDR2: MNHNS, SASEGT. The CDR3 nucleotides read TGTGCCAGCAGGAGTTTCGCGGGGGAGTTTAGCATTAATGAGCAGTTCTTC. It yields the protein CASRSFAGEFSINEQFF.

The CDR3 loop reads CASASGQLPNYGYTF. As DNA, the CDR3 is TGTGCCAGCGCCTCGGGACAGTTACCTAACTATGGCTACACCTTC. This chain uses TRBV5-6 with TRBJ1-2, with 7 bases identical to TRBD1. Trimming cost V 7 bases and J 0 bases; bases outside gene matches: 9. Germline V gives CDR1 SGHDT, CDR2 YYEEEE. This CDR3 contains 15 residues.

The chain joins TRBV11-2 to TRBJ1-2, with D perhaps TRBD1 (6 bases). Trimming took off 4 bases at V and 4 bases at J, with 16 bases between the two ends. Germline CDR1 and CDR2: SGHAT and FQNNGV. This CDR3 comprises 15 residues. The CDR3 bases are TGTGCCAGCAGCTCAGACTCACAGGGATCCTATGGCTACACCTTC. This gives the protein CASSSDSQGSYGYTF.

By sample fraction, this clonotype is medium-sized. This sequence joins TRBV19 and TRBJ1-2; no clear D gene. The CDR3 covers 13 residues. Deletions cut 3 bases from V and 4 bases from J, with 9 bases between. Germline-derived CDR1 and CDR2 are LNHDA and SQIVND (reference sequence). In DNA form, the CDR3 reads TGTGCCAGTAGTATGTACGCGGCCTATGGCTACACCTTC. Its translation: CASSMYAAYGYTF.

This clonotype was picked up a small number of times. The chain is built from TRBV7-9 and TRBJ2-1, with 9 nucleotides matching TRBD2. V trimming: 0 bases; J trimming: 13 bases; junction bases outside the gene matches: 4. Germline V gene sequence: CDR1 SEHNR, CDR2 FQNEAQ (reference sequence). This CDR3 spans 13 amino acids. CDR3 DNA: TGTGCCAGCAGCTTAGCTGGCGGGGGGGCCCAGTTCTTC. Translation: CASSLAGGGAQFF.

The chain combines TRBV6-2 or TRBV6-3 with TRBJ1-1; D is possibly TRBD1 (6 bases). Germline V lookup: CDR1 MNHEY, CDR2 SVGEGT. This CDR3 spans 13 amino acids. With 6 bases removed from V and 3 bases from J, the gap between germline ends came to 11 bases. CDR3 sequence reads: CASRRQEYTEAFF. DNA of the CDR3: TGTGCCAGCAGGCGACAGGAGTACACTGAAGCTTTCTTT.

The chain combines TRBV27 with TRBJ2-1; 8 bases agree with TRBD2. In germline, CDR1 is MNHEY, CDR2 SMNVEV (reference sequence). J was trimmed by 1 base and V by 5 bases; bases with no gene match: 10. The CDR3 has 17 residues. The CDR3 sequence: CASSPPGSGVSYNEQFF. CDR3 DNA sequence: TGTGCCAGCAGTCCCCCAGGTAGCGGGGTTTCCTACAATGAGCAGTTCTTC.

CDR3: CASSSSGAWGDTQYF. CDR3 in DNA: TGTGCCAGCAGCTCGTCGGGGGCTTGGGGAGATACGCAGTATTTT. The chain combines TRBV11-2 with TRBJ2-3; tentatively, D is TRBD1 or TRBD2 (6 bases each). Per the germline V gene, CDR1 is SGHAT and CDR2 is FQNNGV. Between the trimmed V and J ends, which lost 4 bases and 5 bases, there was a span of 16 bases. The CDR3 runs 15 residues. Combining the CDR3 with reference TRBV11-2 and TRBJ2-3 gives the whole variable domain EAGVAQSPRYKIIEKRQSVAFWCNPISGHATLYWYQQILGQGPKLLIQFQNNGVVDDSQLPKDRFSAERLKGVDSTLKIQPAKLEDSAVYLCASSSSGAWGDTQYFGPGTRLTVL.

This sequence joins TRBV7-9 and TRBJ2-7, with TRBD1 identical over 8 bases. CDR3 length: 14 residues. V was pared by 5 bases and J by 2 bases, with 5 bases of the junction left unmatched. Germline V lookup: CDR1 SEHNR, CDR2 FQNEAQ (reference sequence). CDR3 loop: CASSQDRATYEQYF. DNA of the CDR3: TGTGCCAGCAGCCAGGACAGGGCAACCTACGAGCAGTACTTC.

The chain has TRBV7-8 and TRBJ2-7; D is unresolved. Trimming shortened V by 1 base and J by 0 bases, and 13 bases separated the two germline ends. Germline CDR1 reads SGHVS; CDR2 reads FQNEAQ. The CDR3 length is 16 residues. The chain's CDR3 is CASSLGLDRSSYEQYF. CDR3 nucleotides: TGTGCCAGCAGCTTAGGGCTAGACCGAAGCTCCTACGAGCAGTACTTC.

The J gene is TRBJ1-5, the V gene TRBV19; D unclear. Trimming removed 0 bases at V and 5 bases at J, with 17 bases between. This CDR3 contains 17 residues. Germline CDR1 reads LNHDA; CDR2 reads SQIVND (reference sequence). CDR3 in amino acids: CASSIDIILEGDQPQHF. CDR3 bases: TGTGCCAGTAGTATAGATATCATCCTTGAGGGCGATCAGCCCCAGCATTTT.

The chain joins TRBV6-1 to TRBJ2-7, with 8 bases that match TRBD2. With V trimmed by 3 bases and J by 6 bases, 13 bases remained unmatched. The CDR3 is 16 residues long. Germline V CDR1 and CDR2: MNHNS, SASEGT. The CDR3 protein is CASSDGGLAGIREQYF. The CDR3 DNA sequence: TGTGCCAGCAGTGACGGGGGGCTAGCGGGTATTCGCGAGCAGTACTTC.

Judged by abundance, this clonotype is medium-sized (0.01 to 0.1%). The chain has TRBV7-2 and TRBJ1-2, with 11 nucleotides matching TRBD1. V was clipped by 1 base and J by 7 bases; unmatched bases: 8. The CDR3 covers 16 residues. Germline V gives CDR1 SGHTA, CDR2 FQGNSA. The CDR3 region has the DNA TGTGCCAGCAGCTTAGGGTCGGACAGGGGGCGGGGTGGCTACACCTTC. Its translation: CASSLGSDRGRGGYTF.

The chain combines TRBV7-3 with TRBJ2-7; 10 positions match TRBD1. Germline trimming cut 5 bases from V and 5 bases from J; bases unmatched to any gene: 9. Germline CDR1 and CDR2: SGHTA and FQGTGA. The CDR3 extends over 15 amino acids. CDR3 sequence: CASSPGQGQDHEQYF. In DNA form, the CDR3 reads TGTGCCAGCAGCCCGGGACAGGGGCAGGACCACGAGCAGTACTTC.

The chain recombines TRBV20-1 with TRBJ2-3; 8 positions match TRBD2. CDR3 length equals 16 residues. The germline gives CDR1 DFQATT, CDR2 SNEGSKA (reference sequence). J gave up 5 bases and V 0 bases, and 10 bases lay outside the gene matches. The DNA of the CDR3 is TGCAGTGCTAGAGATGGGTCGGGGGGGCAGGGAGATACGCAGTATTTT. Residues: CSARDGSGGQGDTQYF.

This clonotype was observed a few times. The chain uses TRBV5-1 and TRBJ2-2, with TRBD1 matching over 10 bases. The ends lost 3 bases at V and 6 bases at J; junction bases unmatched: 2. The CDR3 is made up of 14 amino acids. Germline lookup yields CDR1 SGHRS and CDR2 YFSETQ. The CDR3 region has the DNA TGCGCCAGCAGCTCGGGACAGGGGCCCGGGGAGCTGTTTTTT. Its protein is CASSSGQGPGELFF.

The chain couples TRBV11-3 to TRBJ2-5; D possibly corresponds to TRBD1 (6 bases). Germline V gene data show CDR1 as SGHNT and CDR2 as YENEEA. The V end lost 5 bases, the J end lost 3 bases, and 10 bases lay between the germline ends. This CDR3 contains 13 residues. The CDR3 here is CASSGTNKETQYF. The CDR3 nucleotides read TGTGCCAGCAGCGGGACAAACAAAGAGACCCAGTACTTC.

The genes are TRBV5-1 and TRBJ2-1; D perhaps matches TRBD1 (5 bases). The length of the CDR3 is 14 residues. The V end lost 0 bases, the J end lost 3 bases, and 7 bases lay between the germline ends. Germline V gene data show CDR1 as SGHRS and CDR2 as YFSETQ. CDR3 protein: CASSLGTSYNEQFF. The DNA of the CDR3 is TGCGCCAGCAGCTTGGGGACAAGCTACAATGAGCAGTTCTTC.

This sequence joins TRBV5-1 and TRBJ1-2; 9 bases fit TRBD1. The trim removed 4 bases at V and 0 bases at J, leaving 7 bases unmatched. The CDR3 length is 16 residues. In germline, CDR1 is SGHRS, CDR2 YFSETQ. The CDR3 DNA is TGCGCCAGCAGCCAACCACAGGGGGCCGCTAACTATGGCTACACCTTC. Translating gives CASSQPQGAANYGYTF.